The rows below give T cell receptor beta chains drawn from one sample of a study of cytomegalovirus exposure and HLA in healthy donors. Method: immunoSEQ multiplex PCR; TCRdb's copy keeps in-frame clones and lacks some. Among 150,000 or so clones, just under 75% were seen once, and the ten largest hold 1.6%. Sequencing was done on a sample of PBMCs. The receptor source for this set is a young woman in good health and CMV-seronegative. The CDR3 runs from the conserved cysteine through the conserved F or W. D genes are given only for firm matches. The size of a clone is reported for some rows only, either as once, few or many, or as a class for expanded clones.

>.|TRBV18|TRBD2|TRBJ2-1
CASSPSTSGRGNEQFF
TGTGCCAGCTCACCATCTACTAGCGGGAGAGGCAATGAGCAGTTCTTC
>.|TRBV18|.|TRBJ2-3
CASSPSSLPADTQYF
TGTGCCAGCTCACCAAGCTCACTACCCGCAGATACGCAGTATTTT
>.|TRBV4-2|.|TRBJ1-5
CASSQSGLTPNQPQHF
TGTGCCAGCAGCCAAAGTGGCCTCACCCCCAATCAGCCCCAGCATTTT
>.|TRBV11-2|TRBD1|TRBJ2-6
CASSFSGQGLSGANVLTF
TGTGCCAGCAGCTTTTCTGGACAGGGTCTCTCTGGGGCCAACGTCCTGACTTTC
>once|TRBV2|TRBD1|TRBJ2-2
CASSIGQGSNTGELFF
TGTGCCAGCAGTATCGGACAGGGGTCGAACACCGGGGAGCTGTTTTTT
>.|TRBV11-3|.|TRBJ2-3
CASSLRGRAGGDTQYF
TGTGCCAGCAGCTTAAGAGGCAGGGCTGGTGGTGATACGCAGTATTTT
>.|TRBV6-5|TRBD2|TRBJ2-7
CASSYRISGGYEQYF
TGTGCCAGCAGTTACAGGATCAGCGGGGGCTACGAGCAGTACTTC
>.|TRBV28|TRBD2|TRBJ2-6
CASSLAGAGANVLTF
TGTGCCAGCAGTTTAGCGGGGGCTGGGGCCAACGTCCTGACTTTC
>.|TRBV6-1|.|TRBJ1-2
CASSEALAVNYGYTF
TGTGCCAGCAGTGAAGCGCTAGCAGTTAACTATGGCTACACCTTC
>.|TRBV5-8|TRBD1|TRBJ1-1
CASSPGGAGTEAFF
TGTGCCAGCAGCCCAGGGGGCGCGGGCACTGAAGCTTTCTTT
>.|TRBV5-1|.|TRBJ1-2
CASSLAQTRDNYGYTF
TGCGCCAGCAGCTTGGCCCAGACGCGGGACAACTATGGCTACACCTTC
>.|TRBV11-3|TRBD2|TRBJ2-3
CASSPGLGPTDTQYF
TGTGCCAGCAGCCCCGGACTAGGACCCACAGATACGCAGTATTTT
>few|TRBV7-2|TRBD1|TRBJ1-2
CASSLSNRGGYTF
TGTGCCAGCAGCTTATCAAACAGGGGTGGCTACACCTTC
>.|TRBV28|TRBD1|TRBJ1-6
CASSSPRGPSSYNSPLHF
TGTGCCAGCAGTTCCCCCAGGGGGCCTAGCTCCTATAATTCACCCCTCCACTTT
>.|TRBV4-3|TRBD1|TRBJ1-5
CASSPTGTSNQPQHF
TGCGCCAGCAGCCCGACAGGGACTAGCAATCAGCCCCAGCATTTT
>.|TRBV9|TRBD1|TRBJ1-1
CASSKRGTGEGGTEAFF
TGTGCCAGCAGTAAAAGGGGGACAGGGGAAGGAGGCACTGAAGCTTTCTTT